One and the same sample provided the 20 T cell receptor beta chains below, sequenced in a study of T cell repertoires in cytomegalovirus infection. Their specific antigens are unknown. MiXCR was run by TCRdb on the reads, yielding one entry per CDR3 protein. The sample consists of hundreds of thousands of distinct CDR3 sequences, approximately 31% of them appearing once. The sample consisted of cultured CD8+ T cells from PBMCs, taken from culture after CMV antigen stimulation. The receptors originated from a human donor in good health (CMV status not recorded). Some clones in this sample may be carry-over from other donors' samples.

The rearrangement joins TRBV9 to TRBJ2-3, with TRBD2 identical over 12 bases. CDR1 is SGDLS and CDR2 is YYNGEE in the germline V gene. The CDR3 consists of 16 residues. Trimming removed 0 bases from V and 5 bases from J; junction bases left unmatched: 4. The CDR3 spells CASSVASGGAIDTQYF. The CDR3 DNA sequence: TGTGCCAGCAGCGTAGCTAGCGGGGGGGCTATAGATACGCAGTATTTT. The whole variable domain, remainder taken from reference TRBV9 and TRBJ2-3, is DSGVTQTPKHLITATGQRVTLRCSPRSGDLSVYWYQQSLDQGLQFLIQYYNGEERAKGNILERFSAQQFPDLHSELNLSSLELGDSALYFCASSVASGGAIDTQYFGPGTRLTVL.

This clonotype turned up a few times. The junction departs from germline at one end; a sequencing error may be responsible. The chain combines TRBV7-6 with TRBJ2-3; a weak D match, TRBD2 (7 bases). Germline V CDR1 and CDR2: SGHVS, FNYEAQ. The CDR3 extends over 16 amino acids. CDR3 region: CASSLGGGGPGDTQYF. CDR3 bases: TGTGCTAGCAGCTTAGGAGGGGGGGGGCCGGGAGATACGCAGTATTTT.

This clonotype has ten or more counts. The chain has TRBV4-3 and TRBJ2-1; TRBD2 aligns across 8 bases. The CDR3 has 15 amino acids. CDR1 is LGHNA and CDR2 is YSLEER in the germline V gene. V was clipped by 0 bases and J by 4 bases; unmatched bases: 2. DNA of the CDR3: TGCGCCAGCAGCCAAGACACGGGAGGGTACAATGAGCAGTTCTTC. This codes for CASSQDTGGYNEQFF.

V and J are TRBV14 and TRBJ2-1; D gene uncertain. CDR1 and CDR2 from the germline V gene are SGHDN and FVKESK. The CDR3 is 13 residues long. With 0 bases removed from V and 15 bases from J, the gap between germline ends came to 15 bases. The CDR3 reads CASSQDPAAVAFF. As DNA, the CDR3 is TGTGCCAGCAGCCAAGATCCGGCCGCAGTGGCGTTCTTC. Combining the CDR3 with reference TRBV14 and TRBJ2-1 gives the whole variable domain EAGVTQFPSHSVIEKGQTVTLRCDPISGHDNLYWYRRVMGKEIKFLLHFVKESKQDESGMPNNRFLAERTGGTYSTLKVQPAELEDSGVYFCASSQDPAAVAFFGPGTRLTVL.

The chain couples TRBV27 to TRBJ1-5, with TRBD1 as a possible D gene (5 bases). This CDR3 spans 19 amino acids. Germline CDR1 and CDR2: MNHEY and SMNVEV (reference sequence). Trimming left V 6 bases short and J 5 bases short, with 29 bases between. DNA for the CDR3: TGTGCCAGCAGAAGGGCGATCGGGGACCTTTGGGGGGATTATCAGCCCCAGCATTTT. Translation gives CASRRAIGDLWGDYQPQHF.

The sample holds many counts of this clonotype. The V gene is TRBV7-2, the J gene TRBJ2-5; TRBD2 agrees at 14 bases. This CDR3 spans 16 amino acids. V gave up 2 bases and J gave up 3 bases; unmatched junction bases: 2. Germline values: CDR1 SGHTA, CDR2 FQGNSA. The chain's CDR3 is CASSLWGLAGEETQYF. In DNA, the CDR3 is TGTGCCAGCAGCTTATGGGGACTAGCGGGGGAAGAGACCCAGTACTTC.

In this sample, this clonotype turned up a few times. The chain has TRBV10-3 and TRBJ2-3; no clear D gene. The germline CDR1 and CDR2 sequences are ENHRY and SYGVKD. Trimming removed 10 bases at V and 5 bases at J, with 10 bases between. The CDR3 contains 11 residues. The CDR3 nucleotides read TGTGCCAGCCTGGACGTAGATACGCAGTATTTT. Residues: CASLDVDTQYF.

The rearrangement joins TRBV10-3 to TRBJ2-4; D unresolved. CDR3 length equals 14 residues. Germline V CDR1 and CDR2: ENHRY, SYGVKD. V was trimmed by 3 bases and J by 6 bases, leaving 12 bases between them. The CDR3 DNA reads TGTGCCATCAGTGACGGCCTTACCCTAAACATTCAGTACTTC. As protein: CAISDGLTLNIQYF.

CDR3 protein: CASSYRAAGRNEQYF. In DNA, the CDR3 is TGTGCCAGCAGTTACCGCGCAGCGGGCAGGAACGAGCAGTACTTC. The rearrangement links TRBV6-8 to TRBJ2-7, with D perhaps matching TRBD2 (6 bases). Trimming pared 2 bases from V and 5 bases from J, leaving 16 bases between. Per germline, CDR1 MNHGY and CDR2 SAAAGT. This CDR3 contains 15 residues.

This clonotype was seen a handful of times. The chain carries TRBV19 and TRBJ2-7, with no clear D. The germline V gene encodes CDR1 LNHDA and CDR2 SQIVND (reference sequence). The V end was cut by 5 bases, the J end by 5 bases, with 13 bases between. CDR3 length: 13 amino acids. Written as DNA, the CDR3 is TGTGCCAGTAGTCCAGCCCCTCCGAACGAGCAGTACGTC. Translated, it gives CASSPAPPNEQYV.

This clonotype came up many times. The chain combines TRBV10-3 with TRBJ2-2; D is undetermined. The CDR3 has 13 amino acids. V lost 2 bases and J lost 7, with 8 bases in between. Germline values: CDR1 ENHRY, CDR2 SYGVKD. The CDR3 DNA sequence: TGTGCCATCAGTGAGACCGCCGGCGGGGAGCTGTTTTTT. Its protein is CAISETAGGELFF.

This chain joins TRBV19 and TRBJ1-1; D might be TRBD1 (6 bases). CDR3 length: 16 amino acids. V was shortened by 7 bases and J by 0 bases, with 18 bases between the two germline ends. The germline V gene encodes CDR1 LNHDA and CDR2 SQIVND (reference sequence). The CDR3 DNA reads TGTGCCAGTACCTCAGGGGAAGCCTCGATGAACACTGAAGCTTTCTTT. It translates to CASTSGEASMNTEAFF.

V usage is TRBV7-9 and J usage is TRBJ1-4; D may be TRBD1 (5 bases). The ends were cut back, 8 bases at V and 3 bases at J, with 19 bases in the middle. The CDR3 spans 16 residues. Germline V gene lookup returns CDR1 SEHNR and CDR2 FQNEAQ (reference sequence). The CDR3 is CASSPRQGRSNEKLFF. The CDR3 DNA is TGTGCCAGCTCCCCGAGGCAGGGCCGATCTAATGAAAAACTGTTTTTT.

This chain joins TRBV20-1 and TRBJ1-1; D gene unclear. This CDR3 region has 12 residues. In germline, CDR1 is DFQATT, CDR2 SNEGSKA (reference sequence). The V end lost 2 bases, the J end lost 1 base, and 5 bases lay between the germline ends. CDR3 DNA: TGCAGTGCTAGATATGCGAACACTGAAGCTTTCTTT. Encoded protein: CSARYANTEAFF.

This rearrangement joins TRBV29-1 to TRBJ1-2; no definite D call. The CDR3 extends over 11 amino acids. Germline V gene lookup returns CDR1 SQVTM and CDR2 ANQGSEA. V was clipped by 4 bases and J by 3 bases, with 6 bases between them. The CDR3 coding sequence is TGCAGCGTTGGGGAGGACTATGGCTACACCTTC. Translated, it gives CSVGEDYGYTF. The full variable domain, rest sourced from reference TRBV29-1 and TRBJ1-2, is SAVISQKPSRDICQRGTSLTIQCQVDSQVTMMFWYRQQPGQSLTLIATANQGSEATYESGFVIDKFPISRPNLTFSTLTVSNMSPEDSSIYLCSVGEDYGYTFGSGTRLTVV.

The genes are TRBV7-6 and TRBJ2-1; 7 bases are a match to TRBD2. The ends lost 5 bases at V and 12 bases at J; junction bases unmatched: 7. This CDR3 has 12 amino acids. CDR1 and CDR2 from the germline V gene are SGHVS and FNYEAQ. The CDR3: CASSRSGGGQFF. The CDR3 DNA reads TGTGCCAGCAGCCGCTCTGGCGGGGGGCAGTTCTTC.

The genes are TRBV7-3 and TRBJ2-1; possibly TRBD2 for D (6 bases). V dropped 4 bases and J dropped 8 bases, with 15 bases sitting between them. From germline, CDR1 is SGHTA and CDR2 FQGTGA. The CDR3 length is 14 residues. The DNA for the CDR3 is TGTGCCAGCAGCTCGACGGGGGTCTCCGATGAGCAGTTCTTC. Translation gives CASSSTGVSDEQFF. Full variable domain (rest looked up from reference TRBV7-3 and TRBJ2-1): GAGVSQTPSNKVTEKGKYVELRCDPISGHTALYWYRQSLGQGPEFLIYFQGTGAADDSGLPNDRFFAVRPEGSVSTLKIQRTERGDSAVYLCASSSTGVSDEQFFGPGTRLTVL.

This chain joins TRBV7-9 and TRBJ2-7; the match to TRBD2 covers 8 bases. The CDR3 contains 18 residues. V shed 0 bases, J shed 5 bases, and the junction held 15 bases outside the gene matches. Germline CDR1 and CDR2: SEHNR and FQNEAQ (reference sequence). The CDR3 nucleotides read TGTGCCAGCAGCTTAGCGTATTTGGGAGGGGAGCGGGGGAACGAGCAGTACTTC. Its translation is CASSLAYLGGERGNEQYF.

The rearrangement uses TRBV10-1 and TRBJ1-1; 8 positions agree with TRBD1. V was clipped by 6 bases and J by 1 base; unmatched bases: 4. Looked up from germline, CDR1 is WNHNN and CDR2 is SYGVQD (reference sequence). This CDR3 comprises 14 residues. The CDR3 nucleotides read TGCGCCAGCAGAGGGACAGGCGCGAACACTGAAGCTTTCTTT. The encoded protein is CASRGTGANTEAFF.

This clonotype was seen a handful of times. J is TRBJ2-7 and V is TRBV7-2; TRBD2 aligns across 7 bases. V lost 1 base, J lost 2 bases, and 2 bases stayed unmatched. The germline CDR1 and CDR2 sequences are SGHTA and FQGNSA. This CDR3 is 14 amino acids long. The CDR3 sequence is CASSLERGAYEQYV. The CDR3 region has the DNA TGTGCCAGCAGCTTAGAACGGGGGGCCTACGAGCAGTACGTC.